These T cell receptor beta chains were read from a single sample in a study of blood T cells in healthy people across ages. Using its own MiXCR run on the 5' RACE reads, TCRdb lists one record per CDR3 protein. The sample holds around 700,000 distinct CDR3 sequences, more than 20% seen once. The same specimen was also included in a second study, on T cells of mothers and their children.

The material sequenced was blood. The receptor set was obtained from a boy between 10 and 17 years old in good health. Each CDR3 is given with its conserved first and last residue. D genes are given only for firm matches. Rows may omit the clone size; those that give it use once, few, many or a size class.

V gene	clone size	J gene	D gene	CDR3 protein	CDR3 DNA
TRBV7-9	few	TRBJ2-7	TRBD1	CASSSETGVEQYF	TGTGCCAGCAGCTCCGAGACAGGGGTCGAGCAGTACTTC
TRBV5-6	many	TRBJ2-5	NA	CASSFITTGPRQTQYF	TGTGCCAGCAGCTTTATAACTACAGGTCCTCGGCAGACCCAGTACTTC
TRBV3-1	NA	TRBJ1-2	NA	CASRIGGTYGYTF	TGTGCCAGCAGGATTGGGGGCACCTATGGCTACACCTTC
TRBV20-1	NA	TRBJ1-5	TRBD1	CSARESEGANQPQHF	TGCAGTGCTAGAGAATCCGAGGGGGCGAATCAGCCCCAGCATTTT
TRBV3-1	few	TRBJ2-7	NA	CASSQGLAAPYEQYF	TGTGCCAGCAGCCAAGGTTTGGCAGCCCCCTACGAGCAGTACTTC
TRBV5-6	NA	TRBJ2-3	NA	CASSLVAADTQYF	TGTGCCAGCAGCTTGGTAGCGGCAGATACGCAGTATTTT
TRBV28	many	TRBJ2-5	TRBD2	CASSGGETIPREQYF	TGTGCCAGCAGTGGGGGGGAGACTATCCCGCGAGAGCAGTACTTC
TRBV9	NA	TRBJ2-5	NA	CAGSSQGVGPAQYF	TGTGCCGGCAGCTCCCAGGGCGTGGGTCCGGCCCAGTACTTC
TRBV7-2	few	TRBJ2-5	TRBD2	CASSSQFVGRGFQETQYF	TGTGCCAGCAGCTCGCAGTTTGTCGGGCGGGGGTTTCAAGAGACCCAGTACTTC
TRBV4-2	NA	TRBJ2-3	TRBD2	CASSQDLAGPSRQYF	TGTGCCAGCAGCCAAGACCTAGCGGGGCCCTCCAGGCAGTATTTT
TRBV9	few	TRBJ2-7	NA	CASSPGRGHHYEQYF	TGTGCCAGCAGCCCAGGAAGGGGCCATCACTACGAGCAGTACTTC